This entry is about one TCR beta chain. Antigen specificity is unknown. Profiling relied on immunoSEQ multiplex PCR, and the TCRdb table lists in-frame clones only, not all of them. The sample comprises more than 45,000 clones, around 72% of which are singletons, and roughly 11% rests with the top ten. This sample is drawn from a study of PD-1 blockade in classical Hodgkin lymphoma. Each patient's relapse followed autologous stem cell transplantation, and brentuximab vedotin exposure varied. General study points: Only CD4+ TCR diversity, not CD8+, had risen significantly by C4D1. Newly diagnosed patients had diversity similar to the baseline diversity of complete responders. Baseline TCR diversity was reportedly lower in newly diagnosed patients than healthy donors.

Unmatched junction bases numbered 5, after V lost 0 bases and J lost 4 bases. This CDR3 comprises 15 residues. The germline V gene has CDR1 SGHRS and CDR2 YFSETQ. This clonotype was sampled from a human donor with classical Hodgkin lymphoma. Sequences were derived from peripheral blood mononuclear cells (PBMCs), sampled at baseline. The chain uses TRBV5-1 and TRBJ1-2; 8 bases match TRBD1. The CDR3 bases are TGCGCCAGCAGCTTGGAGGGACAGGCTGTCTATGGCTACACCTTC. This gives the protein CASSLEGQAVYGYTF.